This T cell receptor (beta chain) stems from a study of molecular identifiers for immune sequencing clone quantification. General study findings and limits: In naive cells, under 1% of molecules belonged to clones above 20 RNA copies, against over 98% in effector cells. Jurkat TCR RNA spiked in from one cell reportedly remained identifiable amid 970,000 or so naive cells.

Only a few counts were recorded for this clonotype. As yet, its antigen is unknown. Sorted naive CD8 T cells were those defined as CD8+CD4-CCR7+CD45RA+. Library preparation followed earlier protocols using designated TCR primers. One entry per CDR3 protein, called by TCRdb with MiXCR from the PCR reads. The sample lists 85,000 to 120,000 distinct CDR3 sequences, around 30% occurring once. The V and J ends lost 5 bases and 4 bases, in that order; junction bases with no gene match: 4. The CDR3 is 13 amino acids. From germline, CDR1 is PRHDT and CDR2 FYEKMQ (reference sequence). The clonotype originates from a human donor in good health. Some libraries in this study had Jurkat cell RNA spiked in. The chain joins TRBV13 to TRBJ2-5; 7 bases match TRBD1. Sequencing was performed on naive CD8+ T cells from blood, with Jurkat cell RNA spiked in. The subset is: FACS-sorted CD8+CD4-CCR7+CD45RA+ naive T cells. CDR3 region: CASSPTGRETQYF. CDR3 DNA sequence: TGTGCCAGCAGCCCGACAGGGCGAGAGACCCAGTACTTC.